This record concerns one T cell receptor beta chain sequence. Antigen unknown. This CDR3 is built from 15 residues. CDR1 and CDR2 from the germline V gene are MNHEY and SVGAGI. From its re-call of the 5' RACE reads, TCRdb lists each CDR3 protein once, without DNA. The record lists about 450,000 distinct CDR3 sequences, of which the ten most abundant hold approximately 6.8%. This sample is drawn from a study of T cells expressing NK-cell markers. Study as a whole: HCMV seropositivity characterized most of the eight sequenced donors, and seronegativity one. Regarding the study as a whole: Dominant NKG2C+ clonotypes were found to form roughly 1.0-7.0% of CD8+ T cells in over 5 donors. It is unclear if expanded NKG2C-expressing clones target HCMV antigens.

The clonotype comes from a woman aged 18 to 69 in good health. The chain uses TRBV6-5 and TRBJ1-3; TCRdb's D call, TRBD1, is unchecked because there is no DNA. Sequences were obtained from blood T cells: a sorted CD56 or NKG2C T cell subset, CD4+ or CD8+ T cells, or bulk PBMC T cells (not recorded which). CDR3 region: CASSNRDRAGNTIYF.